This TCR beta chain came from a study of blood T cells in healthy people across ages. Primed by a sample-barcoded 5' primer and a J-beta primer mix, a second PCR proceeded for 7 to 11 cycles. A single record per CDR3 protein comes from TCRdb applying MiXCR to the 5' RACE reads. The sample records about 680,000 distinct CDR3 sequences, over 45% being singletons. The study's findings and limits: Roughly linear age-related decline in beta diversity appeared, significant by age 40.

Trimming cost V 2 bases and J 5 bases, with 15 bases left between them. From germline, CDR1 is MNHEY and CDR2 SMNVEV (reference sequence). There are 15 residues in the CDR3. About this clonotype itself: Its specificity is unknown.

The rearrangement joins TRBV27 to TRBJ1-1; possibly TRBD1 for D (6 bases). The sequenced material came from blood. This receptor was obtained from a woman aged 55-75 years in good health. The CDR3, as DNA: TGTGCCAGCAGTTTAAAGCCGGGGGCGGGAACTGAAGCTTTCTTT. This sequence encodes CASSLKPGAGTEAFF.